One and the same sample provided the 13 T cell receptor beta chains below, sequenced in a study of cytomegalovirus exposure and HLA in healthy donors. 60 Vbeta and 13 Jbeta primers were used in PCR. Generated by immunoSEQ multiplex PCR, the TCRdb table keeps only in-frame clones and is missing some. The repertoire has approximately 140,000 clones, 81% of them found once; the top ten carry around 0.67%. Sample: PBMCs. These TCRs come from a man between 18 and 35 years old in good health and CMV-seronegative.

The chain recombines TRBV7-9 with TRBJ2-5; 7 bases fit TRBD1. The CDR3 sequence is 13 residues long. With 1 base clipped from V and 7 bases from J, the junction kept 3 bases outside the gene matches. Germline-derived CDR1 and CDR2 are SEHNR and FQNEAQ (reference sequence). The CDR3 loop reads CASSLVGGATQYF. DNA of the CDR3: TGTGCCAGCAGCTTAGTAGGGGGCGCGACCCAGTACTTC.

The rearrangement uses TRBV7-9 and TRBJ2-7; the match to TRBD1 covers 12 bases. Germline lookup yields CDR1 SEHNR and CDR2 FQNEAQ (reference sequence). J lost 0 bases, V lost 5 bases, and 8 bases had no gene match. This CDR3 region has 17 residues. The CDR3 region is CASSMGQGARSSYEQYF. CDR3 in DNA: TGTGCCAGCAGCATGGGACAGGGGGCAAGGAGCTCCTACGAGCAGTACTTC.

This clone occurred once. The rearrangement links TRBV4-3 to TRBJ2-5; 8 positions agree with TRBD2. This CDR3 region has 16 residues. The V and J ends lost 3 bases and 0 bases, in that order; junction bases with no gene match: 6. The V gene's germline CDR1 is LGHNA and CDR2 YSLEER. The CDR3 nucleotides are TGCGCCAGCAGCCAGCATCTGCGGGGGGACCAAGAGACCCAGTACTTC. It yields the protein CASSQHLRGDQETQYF.

The gene calls are TRBV29-1 and TRBJ2-1, with D possibly TRBD1 on 5 matching bases. This CDR3 region has 13 residues. Germline lookup yields CDR1 SQVTM and CDR2 ANQGSEA. Trimming pared 4 bases from V and 10 bases from J, leaving 17 bases between. CDR3 sequence (DNA): TGCAGCGTTGTCAAAGCAGGGCAGAACGAGCAGTTCTTC. It codes for CSVVKAGQNEQFF.

This clone was counted between two and nine times. CDR3: CASSQGDSSYEQYF. CDR3 in DNA: TGCGCCAGCAGCCAAGGGGACAGCTCCTACGAGCAGTACTTC. The J gene is TRBJ2-7, the V gene TRBV4-1, with 7 nucleotides matching TRBD1. Per germline, CDR1 MGHRA and CDR2 YSYEKL. This CDR3 has 14 amino acids. Unmatched junction bases numbered 0, after V lost 1 base and J lost 0 bases.

The chain carries TRBV5-4 and TRBJ2-1; 8 bases are shared with TRBD2. CDR1 is SGHNT and CDR2 is YYREEE in the germline V gene (reference sequence). J gave up 8 bases and V 4 bases, and 11 bases lay outside the gene matches. The CDR3 is 15 amino acids. The CDR3 spells CASSPRGGQEDEQFF. CDR3 nucleotide sequence: TGTGCCAGCAGCCCTCGGGGGGGCCAGGAGGATGAGCAGTTCTTC. Complete variable domain (other parts from reference TRBV5-4 and TRBJ2-1): ETGVTQSPTHLIKTRGQQVTLRCSSQSGHNTVSWYQQALGQGPQFIFQYYREEENGRGNFPPRFSGLQFPNYSSELNVNALELDDSALYLCASSPRGGQEDEQFFGPGTRLTVL.

The chain employs TRBV6-1 and TRBJ1-4; 10 bases are a match to TRBD1. Germline V gene sequence: CDR1 MNHNS, CDR2 SASEGT. The CDR3 contains 15 residues. V was pared by 6 bases and J by 6 bases, with 7 bases of the junction left unmatched. CDR3 in amino acids: CASRGRDRGYEKLFF. As DNA, the CDR3 is TGTGCCAGCAGGGGACGGGACAGGGGATATGAAAAACTGTTTTTT.

The V call is TRBV7-8, the J call TRBJ1-1, with D unresolved. V shed 0 bases and J shed 7 bases, with 12 bases lying between them. Germline loops: CDR1 SGHVS, CDR2 FQNEAQ. The CDR3 is 14 residues long. CDR3 region: CASSLAYSSREAFF. Here the CDR3 DNA reads TGTGCCAGCAGCTTAGCGTATTCTAGCCGTGAAGCTTTCTTT.

This chain connects TRBV11-3 to TRBJ2-5; 9 positions match TRBD2. Germline-derived CDR1 and CDR2 are SGHNT and YENEEA. After removal of 5 bases from V and 0 bases from J, the junction contained 7 bases not matched to a gene. The CDR3 is made up of 16 amino acids. CDR3 sequence: CASSPGLAKNQETQYF. DNA of the CDR3: TGTGCCAGCAGCCCCGGACTAGCGAAAAACCAAGAGACCCAGTACTTC.

The rearrangement links TRBV11-2 to TRBJ2-7, with 10 positions matching TRBD1. Germline values: CDR1 SGHAT, CDR2 FQNNGV. The length of the CDR3 is 14 residues. J was trimmed by 6 bases and V by 1 base; bases with no gene match: 3. The DNA for the CDR3 is TGTGCCAGCAGCTTAGGACAGGGGGCGAGCGAGCAGTACTTC. Translation: CASSLGQGASEQYF.

The rearrangement joins TRBV19 to TRBJ2-3, with 7 bases fitting TRBD1. V shed 6 bases and J 4 bases; nucleotides not matched to a gene: 7. CDR3 length equals 14 residues. Germline V CDR1 and CDR2: LNHDA, SQIVND (reference sequence). CDR3 nucleotide sequence: TGTGCCAGTAGGCAGACAGGGTCGGCAGATACGCAGTATTTT. Encoded protein: CASRQTGSADTQYF.

This clone showed up just a few times. The chain uses TRBV30 and TRBJ2-1; D possibly corresponds to TRBD1 (5 bases). The V end lost 2 bases, the J end lost 5 bases, and 13 bases lay between the germline ends. The CDR3 is made up of 14 amino acids. Germline V gene lookup returns CDR1 GTSNPN and CDR2 SVGIG (reference sequence). CDR3 DNA: TGTGCCTGGAGTAAGTGGGGCCAGGACAATGAGCAGTTCTTC. This codes for CAWSKWGQDNEQFF.

This clone was found once. V and J are TRBV4-3 and TRBJ2-1, with D possibly being TRBD2 (5 bases). Trimming left V 8 bases short and J 1 base short, with 12 bases between. The CDR3 covers 14 residues. CDR1 and CDR2 (germline): LGHNA, YSLEER. Here the CDR3 reads CASGLRGSYNEQFF. The CDR3 nucleotides are TGCGCCAGCGGGTTACGAGGGTCCTACAATGAGCAGTTCTTC.